This T cell receptor beta chain was obtained from a study of identical twins. TCRdb processed the 5' RACE reads anew with MiXCR; each CDR3 protein has one entry. This sample has around 230,000 distinct CDR3 sequences; less than 10% occur once, and the top ten carry 5% to 6.5%. This clonotype was seen a single time. Its antigen is as yet unknown. Study observations and caveats: Interpretation of the results relied on cross-sectional statistical analysis and not on following the same donors. In cord blood, abundant beta clonotypes had fewer insertions; memory showed no trend.

Germline values: CDR1 KGHSH, CDR2 LQKENI. V gave up 2 bases and J gave up 2 bases; unmatched junction bases: 2. The CDR3 totals 14 residues. Sample: memory (CD45RO+) T cells sorted from blood. The TCR was taken from a woman between 18 and 30 years old in good health. The chain is built from TRBV18 and TRBJ2-7, with 8 bases matching TRBD1. CDR3 in DNA: TGTGCCAGCTCACCAACAGGGGGGACCTACGAGCAGTACTTC. Translation: CASSPTGGTYEQYF.